The 29 T cell receptor beta chains in this list originate from one sample, sequenced in a study of spatial heterogeneity in lung cancer (dated 2019 in TCRdb). The sample's time point label is to be understood as: sample taken at primary tumor resection. Whole RNA extracted from tumor and nontumor lung tissue, or from cryopreserved PBMC samples, was used for TCR sequencing without cell sorting. Receptors were amplified or captured by 5' RACE. Sequencing was performed on a NextSeq 500. TCRdb reprocessed the public reads (quality trimming at Q25 with fastp, clone calling with MiXCR) and kept in-frame beta chains. Rows with a matching CDR3 protein are joined into one entry that keeps the most common DNA and genes. The sample table shows more than 20,000 distinct CDR3 sequences, and about 4.5% are seen once. Jointly, the top ten make up roughly 36% of the sample. The sample was PBMCs, taken at surgery. These receptors all come from a male donor with early-stage non-small cell lung cancer.

This clonotype is labeled medium-sized. The gene calls are TRBV4-3 and TRBJ2-1; 12 bases match TRBD2. Unmatched junction bases numbered 7, after V lost 0 bases and J lost 4 bases. The CDR3 has 18 amino acids. Germline CDR1 is LGHNA and CDR2 is YSLEER. The CDR3 is CASSQDLRLAGVYNEQFF. CDR3 sequence (DNA): TGCGCCAGCAGCCAAGATCTGCGACTAGCGGGAGTTTACAATGAGCAGTTCTTC.

This clonotype came up many times. This chain connects TRBV18 to TRBJ1-5; D unresolved. Trimming removed 2 bases from V and 3 bases from J, with 14 bases in between. Germline CDR1 KGHSH, CDR2 LQKENI. The CDR3 sequence is 16 residues long. Here the CDR3 DNA reads TGTGCCAGCTCACCAAACCTCAATATCGCCAATCAGCCCCAGCATTTT. It yields the protein CASSPNLNIANQPQHF.

This clonotype was counted between two and nine times. The J gene is TRBJ1-1, the V gene TRBV6-4, with 7 bases identical to TRBD1. The CDR3 extends over 13 amino acids. Germline assignment: CDR1 MRHNA and CDR2 SNTAGT. V was clipped by 6 bases and J by 3 bases; unmatched bases: 4. CDR3 loop: CASSRDRDTEAFF. The CDR3 nucleotides read TGTGCCAGCAGCCGGGACAGAGACACTGAAGCTTTCTTT.

The V and J genes are TRBV28 and TRBJ2-1; D uncertain. CDR3 size: 15 residues. CDR1 and CDR2 from the germline V gene are MDHEN and SYDVKM. The germline V and J ends were trimmed by 7 bases and 2 bases, with 15 bases remaining between them. The CDR3 DNA sequence: TGTGCCAGCACCGGAAACCGATTCACCTACAATGAGCAGTTCTTC. This sequence encodes CASTGNRFTYNEQFF.

This clonotype was detected many times. CDR3 nucleotide sequence: TGCGCCAGCAGCCAACCTACTAGCGGGAGAAACGAGCAGTACTTC. Translating it yields CASSQPTSGRNEQYF. The genes are TRBV4-1 and TRBJ2-7, with 11 positions matching TRBD2. Germline-derived CDR1 and CDR2 are MGHRA and YSYEKL. CDR3 length equals 15 residues. With V trimmed by 2 bases and J by 5 bases, 5 bases remained unmatched.

This clonotype was counted many times. This chain uses TRBV20-1 with TRBJ1-6; D gene ambiguous. V lost 1 base and J 7 bases, leaving 11 bases between the germline ends. The CDR3 sequence is 14 residues long. Germline CDR1 DFQATT, CDR2 SNEGSKA (reference sequence). The CDR3 DNA reads as TGCAGTGCTAGAGCCCCCATGTTGAATTCACCCCTCCACTTT. It yields the protein CSARAPMLNSPLHF.

This clonotype was seen at least ten times. The rearrangement links TRBV18 to TRBJ2-5; D gene unclear. Trimming took 1 base from V and 3 from J, leaving 6 bases between them. CDR1 and CDR2 (germline): KGHSH, LQKENI. The CDR3 extends over 13 amino acids. The CDR3 spells CASSPQAKETQYF. The CDR3 DNA follows: TGTGCCAGCTCACCACAAGCGAAAGAGACCCAGTACTTC.

For this clonotype: This clone may be a read error of a much larger clone one base away. This rearrangement joins TRBV5-1 to TRBJ1-1; TRBD1 agrees at 8 bases. The CDR3 contains 16 residues. From germline, CDR1 is SGHRS and CDR2 YFSETQ. The CDR3 DNA sequence: TGCGCCAGCAGCTCGCGGACAGGGCGTATGAACTCTGAAGCTTTCTTT. Translating gives CASSSRTGRMNSEAFF.

This clonotype came up many times. The CDR3, as DNA: TGTGCCAGCTCACCGCCGTCTGGGCAGGGCTACATTCAGTACTTC. Translating it yields CASSPPSGQGYIQYF. The rearrangement joins TRBV18 to TRBJ2-4, with D perhaps matching TRBD1 (5 bases). This CDR3 has 15 amino acids. CDR1 KGHSH and CDR2 LQKENI come from the germline V gene. Trimming stripped 3 bases from V and 8 bases from J, with 17 bases between. The whole variable domain, remainder taken from reference TRBV18 and TRBJ2-4, is NAGVMQNPRHLVRRRGQEARLRCSPMKGHSHVYWYRQLPEEGLKFMVYLQKENIIDESGMPKERFSAEFPKEGPSILRIQQVVRGDSAAYFCASSPPSGQGYIQYFGAGTRLSVL.

This clonotype was picked up many times. The chain joins TRBV19 to TRBJ2-7, with TRBD2 matching over 8 bases. CDR3 length: 13 amino acids. Germline-derived CDR1 and CDR2 are LNHDA and SQIVND (reference sequence). V trimming: 8 bases; J trimming: 4 bases; junction bases outside the gene matches: 7. The CDR3 here is CASPRGGPYEQYF. The DNA of the CDR3 is TGTGCCAGTCCCCGGGGGGGACCGTACGAGCAGTACTTC.

This clonotype showed up many times. This rearrangement joins TRBV5-4 to TRBJ2-5; possibly TRBD1 or TRBD2 for D (5 bases each). The CDR3 spans 15 residues. The V gene lost 6 bases and the J gene lost 5 bases, with 20 bases spanning the gap. Germline loops: CDR1 SGHNT, CDR2 YYREEE (reference sequence). The CDR3 region is CASTRPGPLRETQYF. Written as DNA, the CDR3 is TGTGCCAGCACCCGACCGGGGCCCCTCAGGGAGACCCAGTACTTC.

This clonotype was seen many times. The rearrangement links TRBV9 to TRBJ2-2, with D unresolved. The CDR3 totals 17 residues. The V and J ends lost 3 bases and 7 bases respectively, with 22 bases between them. Germline V gives CDR1 SGDLS, CDR2 YYNGEE. The CDR3 sequence: CASSGSPSGPLIGELFF. The CDR3 region has the DNA TGTGCCAGCAGCGGCAGCCCTTCCGGGCCCCTGATCGGGGAGCTGTTTTTT.

This clonotype was seen repeatedly, ten times or more. This chain uses TRBV10-3 with TRBJ1-1, with D perhaps TRBD1 (6 bases). This CDR3 has 14 residues. V lost 4 bases to trimming and J lost 4 bases, with 13 bases between them. Per the germline V gene, CDR1 is ENHRY and CDR2 is SYGVKD. CDR3 nucleotide sequence: TGTGCCATCAGTGCCTCGGGGGCGCGCACTGAAGCTTTCTTT. Amino acid sequence: CAISASGARTEAFF.

This clonotype has ten or more counts. J is TRBJ1-1 and V is TRBV30; D not certain. V lost 2 bases and J lost 1, with 11 bases in between. Germline lookup yields CDR1 GTSNPN and CDR2 SVGIG (reference sequence). This CDR3 has 14 residues. The DNA for the CDR3 is TGTGCCTGGAGTTCCTACGTCAGGAACACTGAAGCTTTCTTT. Translated, it gives CAWSSYVRNTEAFF.

At least ten counts were recorded for this clonotype. The chain joins TRBV20-1 to TRBJ2-1; the D gene could be TRBD1 or TRBD2 (5 bases each). The V end lost 6 bases, the J end lost 7 bases, and 13 bases lay between the germline ends. The CDR3 covers 12 residues. CDR1 DFQATT and CDR2 SNEGSKA come from the germline V gene (reference sequence). In DNA, the CDR3 is TGCAGTGCAACCGGGACCACTAATGAGCAGTTCTTC. Its translation is CSATGTTNEQFF.

This clonotype was seen at least ten times. This chain links TRBV7-9 with TRBJ2-1, with unresolved D. CDR1 is SEHNR and CDR2 is FQNEAQ in the germline V gene (reference sequence). CDR3 length: 14 residues. Trimming took off 5 bases at V and 4 bases at J, with 12 bases between the two ends. The CDR3 nucleotides are TGTGCCAGCAGCAATTGGGTCTCATACAATGAGCAGTTCTTC. Translating it yields CASSNWVSYNEQFF. The whole variable domain, filled in from reference TRBV7-9 and TRBJ2-1, reads DTGVSQNPRHKITKRGQNVTFRCDPISEHNRLYWYRQTLGQGPEFLTYFQNEAQLEKSRLLSDRFSAERPKGSFSTLEIQRTEQGDSAMYLCASSNWVSYNEQFFGPGTRLTVL.

This clonotype appeared many times. This CDR3 reads CATSRVMDGKANYGYTF. The CDR3 nucleotides are TGTGCCACCAGCAGAGTTATGGACGGTAAAGCTAACTATGGCTACACCTTC. The rearrangement uses TRBV15 and TRBJ1-2; D is undetermined. Germline V gives CDR1 LNHNV, CDR2 YYDKDF (reference sequence). Trimming removed 1 base from V and 0 bases from J, with 15 bases in between. This CDR3 has 17 residues.

Many counts were recorded for this clonotype. The rearrangement uses TRBV19 and TRBJ1-2; D might be TRBD1 (5 bases). The germline CDR1 and CDR2 sequences are LNHDA and SQIVND (reference sequence). CDR3 length equals 12 residues. Trimming took 6 bases from V and 3 from J, leaving 8 bases between them. In nucleotides, the CDR3 is TGTGCCAGTAGCCCCAGGGACTATGGCTACACCTTC. This codes for CASSPRDYGYTF.

This clonotype occurred many times. The V and J genes are TRBV6-5 and TRBJ1-5; no definite D call. Trimming took off 2 bases at V and 7 bases at J, with 12 bases between the two ends. CDR3 length: 14 amino acids. Germline V gene lookup returns CDR1 MNHEY and CDR2 SVGAGI. Written as DNA, the CDR3 is TGTGCCAGCAGTTACACGGGAGTGGGACAGCCCCAGCATTTT. Translation: CASSYTGVGQPQHF.

This clonotype was counted many times. DNA of the CDR3: TGTGCCACCAGTGATCCTCATTCAGGCGGGTCCGAGGGAGGCTACACCTTC. This translates into CATSDPHSGGSEGGYTF. V gene TRBV24-1 combines with J gene TRBJ1-2; D is unclear. The CDR3 extends over 17 amino acids. Germline V CDR1 and CDR2: KGHDR, SFDVKD. Trimming stripped 3 bases from V and 8 bases from J, with 24 bases between.

This clonotype was seen repeatedly, ten times or more. The V gene is TRBV18, the J gene TRBJ2-7; the match to TRBD2 covers 11 bases. Per the germline V gene, CDR1 is KGHSH and CDR2 is LQKENI. With V trimmed by 3 bases and J by 4 bases, 2 bases remained unmatched. CDR3 length equals 14 residues. CDR3 loop: CASSPGLAEYEQYF. The CDR3 nucleotides read TGTGCCAGCTCACCGGGACTAGCGGAATACGAGCAGTACTTC.

This clonotype occurred many times. The CDR3 region has the DNA TGTGCCAGCAGCGGGAGGGCAGGACCTAACTATGGCTACACCTTC. This gives the protein CASSGRAGPNYGYTF. The chain is built from TRBV7-2 and TRBJ1-2; D uncertain. The germline CDR1 and CDR2 sequences are SGHTA and FQGNSA. The CDR3 extends over 15 amino acids. The V end was cut by 5 bases, the J end by 0 bases, with 13 bases between.

This clonotype was observed at least ten times. This chain joins TRBV7-3 and TRBJ2-3, with 8 bases that match TRBD2. The CDR3 has 18 amino acids. The J segment lost 4 bases and the V segment lost 0 bases, leaving 12 bases of the junction unmatched. Per the germline V gene, CDR1 is SGHTA and CDR2 is FQGTGA. The chain's CDR3 is CASSLTAGLAPLSDTQYF. The DNA of the CDR3 is TGTGCCAGCAGCTTAACGGCCGGACTAGCCCCACTCTCAGATACGCAGTATTTT.

The chain has TRBV9 and TRBJ1-5; no clear D. Germline V gene lookup returns CDR1 SGDLS and CDR2 YYNGEE. This CDR3 is built from 15 residues. The ends were cut back, 0 bases at V and 4 bases at J, with 11 bases in the middle. CDR3 DNA sequence: TGTGCCAGCAGCGTAGGGGTAACGGGGAATCAGCCCCAGCATTTT. Its translation: CASSVGVTGNQPQHF.

This clonotype has a count of ten or more. The chain couples TRBV27 to TRBJ2-2, with D hard to call. Germline V gene data show CDR1 as MNHEY and CDR2 as SMNVEV (reference sequence). V lost 4 bases and J lost 2, with 5 bases in between. The CDR3 is 13 amino acids. The CDR3, as DNA: TGTGCCAGCAGTTCGGTTAACACCGGGGAGCTGTTTTTT. Translation gives CASSSVNTGELFF.

This clonotype was counted many times. The chain employs TRBV12-3 or TRBV12-4 and TRBJ2-5; D might be TRBD1 (6 bases). The ends were cut back, 2 bases at V and 2 bases at J, with 9 bases in the middle. The CDR3 covers 14 residues. The CDR3 DNA reads TGTGCCAGCAGTTTAAGGGACATACAAGAGACCCAGTACTTC. It encodes CASSLRDIQETQYF.

This clonotype was observed at least ten times. The chain has TRBV7-2 and TRBJ1-5; a possible D gene is TRBD1 (5 bases). This CDR3 region has 15 residues. V was trimmed by 5 bases and J by 4 bases, leaving 15 bases between them. Looked up from germline, CDR1 is SGHTA and CDR2 is FQGNSA. This CDR3 reads CASSLGVVGNQPQHF. CDR3 sequence (DNA): TGTGCCAGCAGCCTAGGGGTTGTAGGTAATCAGCCCCAGCATTTT.

This clonotype was seen many times. This sequence joins TRBV12-3 or TRBV12-4 and TRBJ1-1; D may be TRBD1 (6 bases). There are 13 residues in the CDR3. V dropped 6 bases and J dropped 1 base, with 9 bases sitting between them. This CDR3 reads CASRLQGNTEAFF. The CDR3 DNA is TGTGCCAGCAGGCTACAGGGGAACACTGAAGCTTTCTTT.

The rearrangement uses TRBV6-5 and TRBJ2-7; 14 bases match TRBD2. V was clipped by 4 bases and J by 9 bases; unmatched bases: 5. There are 14 residues in the CDR3. Germline V gives CDR1 MNHEY, CDR2 SVGAGI. This chain's CDR3 is CASSSGTSGGVQYF. CDR3 sequence (DNA): TGTGCCAGCAGTTCCGGGACTAGCGGGGGCGTGCAGTACTTC.